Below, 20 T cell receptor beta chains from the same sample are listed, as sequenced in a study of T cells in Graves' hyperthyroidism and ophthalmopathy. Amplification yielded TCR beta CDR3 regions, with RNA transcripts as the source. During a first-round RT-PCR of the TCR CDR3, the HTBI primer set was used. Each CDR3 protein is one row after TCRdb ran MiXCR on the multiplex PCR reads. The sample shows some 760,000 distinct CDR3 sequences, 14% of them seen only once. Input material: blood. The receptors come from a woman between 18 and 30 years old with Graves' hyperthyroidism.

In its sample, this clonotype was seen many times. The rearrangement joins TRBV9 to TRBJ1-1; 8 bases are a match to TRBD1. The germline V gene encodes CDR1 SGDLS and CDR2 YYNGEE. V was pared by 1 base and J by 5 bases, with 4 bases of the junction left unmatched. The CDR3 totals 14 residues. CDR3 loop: CASSVTGGSTEAFF. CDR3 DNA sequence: TGTGCCAGCAGCGTAACAGGGGGAAGTACTGAAGCTTTCTTT.

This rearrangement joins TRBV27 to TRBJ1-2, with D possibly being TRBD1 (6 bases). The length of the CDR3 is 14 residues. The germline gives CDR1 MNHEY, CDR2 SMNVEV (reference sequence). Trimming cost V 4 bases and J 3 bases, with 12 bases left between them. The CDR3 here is CASSSFRGDYGYTF. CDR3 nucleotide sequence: TGTGCCAGCAGTTCGTTCAGGGGCGACTATGGCTACACCTTC.

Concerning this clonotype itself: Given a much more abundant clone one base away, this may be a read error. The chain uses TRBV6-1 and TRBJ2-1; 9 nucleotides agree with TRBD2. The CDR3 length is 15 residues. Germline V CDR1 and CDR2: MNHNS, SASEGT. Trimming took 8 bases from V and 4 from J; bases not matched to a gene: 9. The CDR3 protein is CASAYQREAYNEQFF. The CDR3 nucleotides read TGTGCCAGCGCCTATCAGCGGGAGGCATACAATGAGCAGTTCTTC.

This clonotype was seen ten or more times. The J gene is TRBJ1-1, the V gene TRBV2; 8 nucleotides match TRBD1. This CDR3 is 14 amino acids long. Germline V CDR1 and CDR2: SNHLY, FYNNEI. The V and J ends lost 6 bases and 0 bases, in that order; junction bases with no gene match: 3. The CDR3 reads CASRRQGMNTEAFF. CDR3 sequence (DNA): TGTGCCAGCAGAAGACAGGGGATGAACACTGAAGCTTTCTTT.

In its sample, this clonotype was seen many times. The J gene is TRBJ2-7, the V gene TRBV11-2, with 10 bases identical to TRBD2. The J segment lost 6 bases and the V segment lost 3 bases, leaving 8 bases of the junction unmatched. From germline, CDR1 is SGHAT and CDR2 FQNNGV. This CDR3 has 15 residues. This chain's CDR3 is CASSFRLAGEGEQYF. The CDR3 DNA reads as TGTGCCAGCAGCTTTCGTCTAGCGGGAGAGGGCGAGCAGTACTTC. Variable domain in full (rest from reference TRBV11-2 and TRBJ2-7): EAGVAQSPRYKIIEKRQSVAFWCNPISGHATLYWYQQILGQGPKLLIQFQNNGVVDDSQLPKDRFSAERLKGVDSTLKIQPAKLEDSAVYLCASSFRLAGEGEQYFGPGTRLTVT.

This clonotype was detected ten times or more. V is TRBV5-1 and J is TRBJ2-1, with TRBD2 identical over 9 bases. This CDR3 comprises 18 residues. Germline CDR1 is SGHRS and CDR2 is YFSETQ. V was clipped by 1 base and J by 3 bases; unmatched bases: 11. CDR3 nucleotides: TGCGCCAGCAGCTTGCCTAGCGGGATTGGAGGTATCTACAATGAGCAGTTCTTC. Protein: CASSLPSGIGGIYNEQFF.

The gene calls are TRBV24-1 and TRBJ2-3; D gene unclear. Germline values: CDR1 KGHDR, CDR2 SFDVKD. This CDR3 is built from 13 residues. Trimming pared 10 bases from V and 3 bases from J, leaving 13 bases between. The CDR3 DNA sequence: TGTGCCACGGTGGGTAGGCAAACAGATACGCAGTATTTT. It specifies CATVGRQTDTQYF.

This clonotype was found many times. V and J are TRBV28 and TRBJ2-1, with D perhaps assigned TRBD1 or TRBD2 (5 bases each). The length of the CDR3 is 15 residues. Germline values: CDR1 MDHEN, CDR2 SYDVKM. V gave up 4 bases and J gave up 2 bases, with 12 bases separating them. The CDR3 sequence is CASSSVWGPYNEQFF. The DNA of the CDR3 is TGTGCCAGCAGTTCCGTTTGGGGACCCTACAATGAGCAGTTCTTC.

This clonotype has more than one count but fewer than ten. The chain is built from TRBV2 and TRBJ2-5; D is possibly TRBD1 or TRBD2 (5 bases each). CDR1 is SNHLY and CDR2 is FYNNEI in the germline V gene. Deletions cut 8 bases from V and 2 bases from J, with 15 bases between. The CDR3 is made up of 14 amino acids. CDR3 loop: CASRRGTGQETQYF. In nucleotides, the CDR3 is TGTGCCAGCCGCCGGGGAACAGGTCAAGAGACCCAGTACTTC.

The DNA of the CDR3 is TGTGCCAGCAGCTTAGGCGCACAGATCTATGGCTACACCTTC. This encodes CASSLGAQIYGYTF. This chain uses TRBV7-2 with TRBJ1-2, with D unresolved. Per the germline V gene, CDR1 is SGHTA and CDR2 is FQGNSA. The CDR3 extends over 14 amino acids. V shed 1 base and J shed 4 bases, with 10 bases lying between them.

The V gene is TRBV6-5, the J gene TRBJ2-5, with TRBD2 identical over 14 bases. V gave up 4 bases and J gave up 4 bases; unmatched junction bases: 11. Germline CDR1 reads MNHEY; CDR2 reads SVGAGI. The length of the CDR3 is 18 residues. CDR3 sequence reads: CASSSLTSGRALRETQYF. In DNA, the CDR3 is TGTGCCAGCAGTTCCCTGACTAGCGGGAGGGCCTTACGAGAGACCCAGTACTTC.

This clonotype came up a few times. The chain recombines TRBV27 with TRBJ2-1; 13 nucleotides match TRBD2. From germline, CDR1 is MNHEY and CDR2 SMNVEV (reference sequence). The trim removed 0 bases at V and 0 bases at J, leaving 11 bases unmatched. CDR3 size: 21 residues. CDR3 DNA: TGTGCCAGCAGTTTATCCGGATATTATACTAGCGGGAGGGCCTCCTACAATGAGCAGTTCTTC. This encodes CASSLSGYYTSGRASYNEQFF.

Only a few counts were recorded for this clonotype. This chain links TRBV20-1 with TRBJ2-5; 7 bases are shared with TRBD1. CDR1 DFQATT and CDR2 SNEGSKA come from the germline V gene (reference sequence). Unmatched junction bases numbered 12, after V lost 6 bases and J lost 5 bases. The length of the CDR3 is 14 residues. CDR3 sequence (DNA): TGCAGTGCACGCGATCCAGGACAGGCTGAGACCCAGTACTTC. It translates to CSARDPGQAETQYF.

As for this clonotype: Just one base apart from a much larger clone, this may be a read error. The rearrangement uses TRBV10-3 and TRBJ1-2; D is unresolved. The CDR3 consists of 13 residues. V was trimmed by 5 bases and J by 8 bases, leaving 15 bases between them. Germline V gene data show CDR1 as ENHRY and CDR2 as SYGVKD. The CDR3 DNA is TGTGCCATCAGTTACTCCCAGCGGAGAGGCTACACCTTC. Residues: CAISYSQRRGYTF.

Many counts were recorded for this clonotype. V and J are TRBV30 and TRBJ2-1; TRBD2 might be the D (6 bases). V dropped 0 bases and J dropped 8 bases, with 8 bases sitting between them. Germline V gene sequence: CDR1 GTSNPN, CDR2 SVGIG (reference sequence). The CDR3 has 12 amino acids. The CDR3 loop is CAWSVGSHEQFF. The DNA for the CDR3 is TGTGCCTGGAGTGTCGGGAGTCATGAGCAGTTCTTC.

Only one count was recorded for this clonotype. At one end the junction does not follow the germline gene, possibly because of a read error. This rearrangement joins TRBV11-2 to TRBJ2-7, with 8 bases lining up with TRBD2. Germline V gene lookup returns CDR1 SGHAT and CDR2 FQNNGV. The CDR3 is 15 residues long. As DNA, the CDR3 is TGCGCCAGCAGCCAGGAGGGACTAGGGGCCTACGAGCAGTACTTC. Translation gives CASSQEGLGAYEQYF. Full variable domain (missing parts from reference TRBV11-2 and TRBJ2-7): EAGVAQSPRYKIIEKRQSVAFWCNPISGHATLYWYQQILGQGPKLLIQFQNNGVVDDSQLPKDRFSAERLKGVDSTLKIQPAKLEDSAVYLCASSQEGLGAYEQYFGPGTRLTVT.

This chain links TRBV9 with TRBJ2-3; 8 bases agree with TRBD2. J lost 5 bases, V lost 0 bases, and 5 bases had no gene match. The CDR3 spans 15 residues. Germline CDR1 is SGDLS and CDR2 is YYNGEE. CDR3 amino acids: CASSVAGGPGDTQYF. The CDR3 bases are TGTGCCAGCAGCGTAGCGGGAGGGCCTGGAGATACGCAGTATTTT.

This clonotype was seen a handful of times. The chain's CDR3 is CASSTGTGWNEQFF. The CDR3 bases are TGTGCCAGCAGCACCGGGACAGGGTGGAATGAGCAGTTCTTC. The rearrangement uses TRBV5-6 and TRBJ2-1, with 9 bases aligning to TRBD1. Germline lookup yields CDR1 SGHDT and CDR2 YYEEEE. J lost 7 bases, V lost 4 bases, and 6 bases had no gene match. The CDR3 spans 14 residues.

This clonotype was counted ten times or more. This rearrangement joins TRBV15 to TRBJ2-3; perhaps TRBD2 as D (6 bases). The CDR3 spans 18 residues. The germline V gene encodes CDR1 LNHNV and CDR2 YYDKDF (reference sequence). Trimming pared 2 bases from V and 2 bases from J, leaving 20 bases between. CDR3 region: CATSRRVGPSAHTDTQYF. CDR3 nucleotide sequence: TGTGCCACCAGCAGAAGAGTGGGACCTAGCGCCCACACAGATACGCAGTATTTT.

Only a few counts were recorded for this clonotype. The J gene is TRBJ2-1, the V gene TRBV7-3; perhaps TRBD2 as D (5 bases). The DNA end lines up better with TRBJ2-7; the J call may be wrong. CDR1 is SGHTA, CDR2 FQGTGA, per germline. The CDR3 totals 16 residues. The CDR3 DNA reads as TGTGCCAGCAGCCCCCTCCCGGGGTTCGCGGGCAATGAGCAGTACTTC. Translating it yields CASSPLPGFAGNEQYF.